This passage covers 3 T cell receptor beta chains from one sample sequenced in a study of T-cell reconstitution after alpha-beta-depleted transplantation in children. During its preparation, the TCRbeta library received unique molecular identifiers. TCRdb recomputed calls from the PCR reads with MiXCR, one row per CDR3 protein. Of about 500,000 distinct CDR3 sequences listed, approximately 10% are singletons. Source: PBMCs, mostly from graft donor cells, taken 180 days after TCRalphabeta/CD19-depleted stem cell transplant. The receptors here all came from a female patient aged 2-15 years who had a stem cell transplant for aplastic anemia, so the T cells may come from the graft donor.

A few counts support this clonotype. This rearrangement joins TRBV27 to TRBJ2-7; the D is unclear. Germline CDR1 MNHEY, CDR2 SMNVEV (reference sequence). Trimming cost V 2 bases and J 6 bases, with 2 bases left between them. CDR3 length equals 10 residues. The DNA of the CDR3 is TGTGCCAGCAGTTTACTCGAGCAGTACGTC. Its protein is CASSLLEQYV.

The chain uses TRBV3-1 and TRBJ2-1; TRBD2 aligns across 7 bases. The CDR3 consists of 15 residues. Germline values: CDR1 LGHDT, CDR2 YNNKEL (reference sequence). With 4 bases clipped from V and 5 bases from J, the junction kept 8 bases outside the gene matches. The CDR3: CASSRGPSGNNEQFF. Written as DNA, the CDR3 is TGTGCCAGCAGCCGAGGGCCTAGCGGCAACAATGAGCAGTTCTTC.

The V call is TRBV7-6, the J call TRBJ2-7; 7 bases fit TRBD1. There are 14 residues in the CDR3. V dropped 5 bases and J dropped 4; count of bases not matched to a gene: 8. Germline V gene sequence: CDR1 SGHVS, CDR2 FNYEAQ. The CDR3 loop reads CASSPGDRTYEQYF. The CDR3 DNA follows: TGTGCCAGCAGCCCTGGGGACAGAACATACGAGCAGTACTTC.